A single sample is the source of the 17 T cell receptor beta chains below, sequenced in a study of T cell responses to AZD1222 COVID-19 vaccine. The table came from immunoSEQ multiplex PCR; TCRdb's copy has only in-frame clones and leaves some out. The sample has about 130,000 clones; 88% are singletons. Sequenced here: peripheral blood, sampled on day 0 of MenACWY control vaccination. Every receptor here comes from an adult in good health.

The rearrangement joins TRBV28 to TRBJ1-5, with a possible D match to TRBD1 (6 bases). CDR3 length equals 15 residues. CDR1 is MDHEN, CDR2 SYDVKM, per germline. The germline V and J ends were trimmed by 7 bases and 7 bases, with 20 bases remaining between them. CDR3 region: CASTPKGGGIQPQHF. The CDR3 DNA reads TGTGCCAGCACCCCAAAAGGAGGGGGGATCCAGCCCCAGCATTTT.

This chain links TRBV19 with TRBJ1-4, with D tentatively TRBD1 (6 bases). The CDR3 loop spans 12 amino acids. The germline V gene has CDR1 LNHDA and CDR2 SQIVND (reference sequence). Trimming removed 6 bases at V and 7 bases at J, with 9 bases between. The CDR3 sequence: CASSPGVEKLFF. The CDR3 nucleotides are TGTGCCAGTAGCCCAGGGGTTGAAAAACTGTTTTTT.

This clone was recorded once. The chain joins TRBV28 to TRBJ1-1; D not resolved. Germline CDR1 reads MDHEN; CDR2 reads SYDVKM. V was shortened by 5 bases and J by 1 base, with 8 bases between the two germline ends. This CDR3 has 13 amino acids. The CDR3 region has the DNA TGTGCCAGCAGTCGACCCAGGAACACTGAAGCTTTCTTT. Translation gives CASSRPRNTEAFF.

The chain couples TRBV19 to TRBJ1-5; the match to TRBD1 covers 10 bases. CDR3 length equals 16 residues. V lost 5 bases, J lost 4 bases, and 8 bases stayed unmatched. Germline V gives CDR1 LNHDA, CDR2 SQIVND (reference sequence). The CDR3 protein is CASSPGDRGPNQPQHF. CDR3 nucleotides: TGTGCCAGTAGTCCCGGCGACAGGGGGCCTAATCAGCCCCAGCATTTT.

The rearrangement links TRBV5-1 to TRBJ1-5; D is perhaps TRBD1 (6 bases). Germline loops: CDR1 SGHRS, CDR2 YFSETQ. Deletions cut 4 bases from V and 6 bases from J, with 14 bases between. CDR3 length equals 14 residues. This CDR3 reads CASSRVGGGQPQHF. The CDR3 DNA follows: TGCGCCAGCAGCCGAGTAGGAGGGGGTCAGCCCCAGCATTTT.

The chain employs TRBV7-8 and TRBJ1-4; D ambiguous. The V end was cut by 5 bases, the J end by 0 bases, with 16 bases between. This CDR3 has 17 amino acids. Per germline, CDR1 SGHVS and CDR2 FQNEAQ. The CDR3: CASSLGARGPTNEKLFF. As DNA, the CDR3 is TGTGCCAGCAGCCTCGGTGCGAGAGGGCCAACTAATGAAAAACTGTTTTTT.

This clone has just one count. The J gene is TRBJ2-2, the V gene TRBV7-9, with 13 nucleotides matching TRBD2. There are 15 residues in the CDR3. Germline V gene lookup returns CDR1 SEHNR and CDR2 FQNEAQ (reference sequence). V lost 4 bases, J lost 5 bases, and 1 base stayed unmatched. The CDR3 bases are TGTGCCAGCAGCTCGACTAGCGGGAGGACCGGGGAGCTGTTTTTT. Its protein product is CASSSTSGRTGELFF.

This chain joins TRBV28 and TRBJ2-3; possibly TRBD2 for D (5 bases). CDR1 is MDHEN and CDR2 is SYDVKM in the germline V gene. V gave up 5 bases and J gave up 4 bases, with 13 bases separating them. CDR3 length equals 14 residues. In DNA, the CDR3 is TGTGCCAGCAGTCGCCCTGACGGGGCAGATACGCAGTATTTT. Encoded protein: CASSRPDGADTQYF.

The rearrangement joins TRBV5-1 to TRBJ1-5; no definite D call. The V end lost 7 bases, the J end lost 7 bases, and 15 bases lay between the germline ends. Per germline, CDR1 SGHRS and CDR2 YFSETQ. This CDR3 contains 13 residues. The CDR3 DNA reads TGCGCCAGCGCGCGGTCTCCGGGACAGCCCCAGCATTTT. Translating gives CASARSPGQPQHF.

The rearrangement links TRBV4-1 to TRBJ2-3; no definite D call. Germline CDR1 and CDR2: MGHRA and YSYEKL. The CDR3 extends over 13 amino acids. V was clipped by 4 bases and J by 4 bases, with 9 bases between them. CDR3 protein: CASSREEADTQYF. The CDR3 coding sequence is TGCGCCAGCAGCCGAGAAGAGGCAGATACGCAGTATTTT.

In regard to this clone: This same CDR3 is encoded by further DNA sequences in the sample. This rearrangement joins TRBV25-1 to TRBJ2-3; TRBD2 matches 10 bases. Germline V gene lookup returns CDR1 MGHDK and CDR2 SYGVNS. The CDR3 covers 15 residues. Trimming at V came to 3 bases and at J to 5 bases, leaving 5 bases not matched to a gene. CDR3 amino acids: CASSESSGRGDTQYF. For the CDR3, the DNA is TGTGCCAGCAGTGAGTCCAGCGGGAGGGGAGATACGCAGTATTTT.

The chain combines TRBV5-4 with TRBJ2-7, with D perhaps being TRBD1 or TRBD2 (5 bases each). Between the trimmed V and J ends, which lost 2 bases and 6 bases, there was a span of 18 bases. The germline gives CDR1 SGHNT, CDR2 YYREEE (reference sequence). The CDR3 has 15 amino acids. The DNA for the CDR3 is TGTGCCAGCAGCTTTCCGGGACGGGAATTCGTCGAGCAGTACTTC. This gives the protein CASSFPGREFVEQYF.

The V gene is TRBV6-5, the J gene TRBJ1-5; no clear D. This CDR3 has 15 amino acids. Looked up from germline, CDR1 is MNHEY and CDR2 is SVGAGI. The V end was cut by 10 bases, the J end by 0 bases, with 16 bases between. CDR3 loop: CATRSGRYSNQPQHF. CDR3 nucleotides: TGTGCCACCCGCTCCGGAAGGTATAGCAATCAGCCCCAGCATTTT.

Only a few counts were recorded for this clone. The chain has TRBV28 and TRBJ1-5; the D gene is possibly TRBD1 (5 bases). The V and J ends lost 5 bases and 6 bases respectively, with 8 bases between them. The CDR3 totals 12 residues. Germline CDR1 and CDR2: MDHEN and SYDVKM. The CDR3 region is CASSTGPQPQHF. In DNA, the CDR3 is TGTGCCAGCAGTACGGGGCCTCAGCCCCAGCATTTT.

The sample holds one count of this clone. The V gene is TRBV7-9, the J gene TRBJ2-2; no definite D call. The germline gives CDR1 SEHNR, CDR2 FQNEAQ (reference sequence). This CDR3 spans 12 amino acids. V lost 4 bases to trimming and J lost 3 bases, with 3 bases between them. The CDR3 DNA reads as TGTGCCAGCAGCTCGGACACCGGGGAGCTGTTTTTT. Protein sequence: CASSSDTGELFF.

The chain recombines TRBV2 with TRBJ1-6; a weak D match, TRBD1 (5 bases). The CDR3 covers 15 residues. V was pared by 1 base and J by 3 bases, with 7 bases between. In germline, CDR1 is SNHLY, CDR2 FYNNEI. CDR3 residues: CASSEGGVYNSPLHF. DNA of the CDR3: TGTGCCAGCAGTGAAGGAGGGGTCTATAATTCACCCCTCCACTTT.

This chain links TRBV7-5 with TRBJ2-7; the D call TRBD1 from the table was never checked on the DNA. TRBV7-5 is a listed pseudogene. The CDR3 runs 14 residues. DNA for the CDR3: TGTGTCAGAAGTCACCAGGGGTCTTACTACGAGCAGTACTTC. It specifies CVRSHQGSYYEQYF.